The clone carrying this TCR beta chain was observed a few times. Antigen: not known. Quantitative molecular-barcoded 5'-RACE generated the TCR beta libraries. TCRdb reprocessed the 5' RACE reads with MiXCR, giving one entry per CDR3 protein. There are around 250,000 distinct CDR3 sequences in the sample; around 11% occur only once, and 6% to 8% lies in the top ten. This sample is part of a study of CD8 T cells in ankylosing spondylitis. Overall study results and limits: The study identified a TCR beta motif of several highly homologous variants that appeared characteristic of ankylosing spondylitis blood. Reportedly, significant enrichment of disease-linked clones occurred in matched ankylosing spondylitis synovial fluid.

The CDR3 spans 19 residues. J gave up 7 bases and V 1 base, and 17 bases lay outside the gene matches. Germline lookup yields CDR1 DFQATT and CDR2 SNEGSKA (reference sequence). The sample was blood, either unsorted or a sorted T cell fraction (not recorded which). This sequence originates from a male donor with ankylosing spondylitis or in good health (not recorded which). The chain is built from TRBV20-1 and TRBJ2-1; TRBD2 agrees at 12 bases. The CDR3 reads CSARGASGGAGVIENEQFF. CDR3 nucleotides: TGCAGTGCTAGAGGAGCTAGCGGGGGGGCGGGGGTGATTGAGAATGAGCAGTTCTTC.